The 13 T cell receptor beta chains in this list originate from one sample, sequenced in a study of blood T cell repertoires in COVID-19. Some clones are missing from TCRdb's copy, which holds only in-frame ones; the method was immunoSEQ multiplex PCR. This table has approximately 98,000 clones, roughly 82% appearing once. Input material: peripheral blood. These receptors came from a man older than 75 with acute or convalescent COVID-19.

The chain is built from TRBV24-1 and TRBJ2-5; 10 bases agree with TRBD1. V lost 9 bases, J lost 2 bases, and 11 bases stayed unmatched. The CDR3 spans 16 residues. The germline gives CDR1 KGHDR, CDR2 SFDVKD. CDR3 coding DNA: TGTGCCACCTCTTCGGGAGGGACAGGGGAACAAGAGACCCAGTACTTC. Translated, it gives CATSSGGTGEQETQYF.

This clone was recorded at least ten times. The chain has TRBV6-5 and TRBJ1-4; a possible D gene is TRBD1 (5 bases). V lost 6 bases and J 8 bases, leaving 16 bases between the germline ends. The CDR3 sequence is 14 residues long. Germline CDR1 and CDR2: MNHEY and SVGAGI. CDR3 nucleotide sequence: TGTGCCAGCAGCCGGGGCGGGGTAGGGGAAAAACTGTTTTTT. It yields the protein CASSRGGVGEKLFF.

This chain uses TRBV5-4 with TRBJ2-1, with D hard to call. V dropped 4 bases and J dropped 6 bases, with 14 bases sitting between them. The CDR3 has 14 amino acids. Germline CDR1 reads SGHNT; CDR2 reads YYREEE (reference sequence). The DNA of the CDR3 is TGTGCCAGCAGCGCCACCGACTCGACCAATGAGCAGTTCTTC. This translates into CASSATDSTNEQFF.

V and J are TRBV21-1 and TRBJ2-3; TRBD2, the table's D call, was not compared with the DNA. TRBV21-1 is tagged as a pseudogene. CDR3 length equals 11 residues. CDR3 amino acids: CAPGGADTQYF. In DNA form, the CDR3 reads TGTGCCCCAGGAGGGGCAGATACGCAGTATTTT.

The chain carries TRBV10-2 and TRBJ1-1, with 7 nucleotides matching TRBD1. Per germline, CDR1 WSHSY and CDR2 SAAADI. This CDR3 contains 12 residues. The ends lost 6 bases at V and 7 bases at J; junction bases unmatched: 5. CDR3 sequence reads: CASSDWDSEAFF. The CDR3 DNA reads TGCGCCAGCAGCGATTGGGACAGTGAAGCTTTCTTT.

This chain uses TRBV14 with TRBJ2-5, with TRBD2 identical over 7 bases. This CDR3 is 17 amino acids long. The junction had 11 bases not matched to a gene; V was cut back by 0 bases and J by 4 bases. The germline CDR1 and CDR2 sequences are SGHDN and FVKESK. The CDR3 DNA is TGTGCCAGCAGCCAAGATCTTATAGGCGGGAGTGTAGAGACCCAGTACTTC. This encodes CASSQDLIGGSVETQYF.

This clone has more than one count but fewer than ten. The V gene is TRBV4-1, the J gene TRBJ1-4; D is perhaps TRBD1 (6 bases). The CDR3 loop spans 16 amino acids. In germline, CDR1 is MGHRA, CDR2 YSYEKL. V dropped 2 bases and J dropped 5 bases, with 15 bases sitting between them. The chain's CDR3 is CASSQQQGGTNEKLFF. Here the CDR3 DNA reads TGCGCCAGCAGCCAACAACAGGGAGGGACGAATGAAAAACTGTTTTTT.

This chain connects TRBV18 to TRBJ1-6, with D maybe TRBD1 (6 bases). V was cut by 4 bases and J by 0 bases, with 16 bases left in between. The CDR3 is 18 residues long. Germline lookup yields CDR1 KGHSH and CDR2 LQKENI. The DNA for the CDR3 is TGTGCCAGCTCACAGAAGACAGGTTCGAGCTCCTATAATTCACCCCTCCACTTT. Encoded protein: CASSQKTGSSSYNSPLHF.

This chain links TRBV4-1 with TRBJ1-4; D unresolved. Per the germline V gene, CDR1 is MGHRA and CDR2 is YSYEKL. V lost 4 bases and J 6 bases, leaving 15 bases between the germline ends. The CDR3 runs 15 residues. This CDR3 is CASSRKLVEDEKLFF. Here the CDR3 DNA reads TGCGCCAGCAGCCGAAAGTTAGTCGAGGATGAAAAACTGTTTTTT.

The chain joins TRBV6-2 or TRBV6-3 to TRBJ1-2; D remains ambiguous. CDR1 is MNHEY, CDR2 SVGEGT, per germline. CDR3 size: 12 residues. V lost 1 base, J lost 7 bases, and 7 bases lay in between. For the CDR3, the DNA is TGTGCCAGCAGTTACTTCAACGGTGGCTACACCTTC. It translates to CASSYFNGGYTF.

The chain uses TRBV4-1 and TRBJ2-3; 9 bases align to TRBD1. With 1 base clipped from V and 7 bases from J, the junction kept 9 bases outside the gene matches. Germline values: CDR1 MGHRA, CDR2 YSYEKL. The CDR3 sequence is 16 residues long. The CDR3 nucleotides read TGCGCCAGCAGCCAAGCGGACAGGGGTGTTGGATATACGCAGTATTTT. Protein product: CASSQADRGVGYTQYF.

The chain is built from TRBV19 and TRBJ2-1, with D unclear. The CDR3 runs to 14 residues. V was clipped by 3 bases and J by 6 bases, with 12 bases between them. Per germline, CDR1 LNHDA and CDR2 SQIVND (reference sequence). CDR3 in amino acids: CASSISNYLNEQFF. In DNA, the CDR3 is TGTGCCAGTAGTATCTCTAACTACCTCAATGAGCAGTTCTTC. The entire variable domain, with the rest obtained from reference TRBV19 and TRBJ2-1, is as follows: DGGITQSPKYLFRKEGQNVTLSCEQNLNHDAMYWYRQDPGQGLRLIYYSQIVNDFQKGDIAEGYSVSREKKESFPLTVTSAQKNPTAFYLCASSISNYLNEQFFGPGTRLTVL.

The CDR3 region is CAWSGLVDEQYF. DNA of the CDR3: TGTGCCTGGAGTGGACTAGTTGACGAGCAGTACTTC. This chain connects TRBV30 to TRBJ2-7; D is possibly TRBD2 (6 bases). The germline V gene has CDR1 GTSNPN and CDR2 SVGIG (reference sequence). The V and J ends lost 1 base and 5 bases respectively, with 9 bases between them. The CDR3 is 12 amino acids. Complete variable domain (other parts from reference TRBV30 and TRBJ2-7): SQTIHQWPATLVQPVGSPLSLECTVEGTSNPNLYWYRQAAGRGLQLLFYSVGIGQISSEVPQNLSASRPQDRQFILSSKKLLLSDSGFYLCAWSGLVDEQYFGPGTRLTVT.